Following are 12 T cell receptor beta chains from one sample sequenced in a study of Ad26.COV2.S vaccination and SARS-CoV-2 variants. Stated treatment: roughly 20 received Ad26.COV2.S at low or high dose, single or two shots; about 5 received placebo; per-sample allocation not given. The samples date from day 63 after the first vaccine or placebo injection. Sequencing was performed with immunoSEQ multiplex PCR; in TCRdb, only in-frame clones are kept and a portion is missing. There are roughly 700,000 clones in the sample; 70% to 90% occur only once, and roughly 1.5% lies in the top ten. The specimen was peripheral blood, collected in a trial of Ad26.COV2.S vaccine versus placebo. The source is a person aged 18-65 years who received the Ad26.COV2.S COVID-19 vaccine or a placebo.

The gene calls are TRBV6-2 or TRBV6-3 and TRBJ2-1; 13 bases are shared with TRBD2. V gave up 1 base and J gave up 9 bases; unmatched junction bases: 6. The CDR3 has 16 amino acids. Per the germline V gene, CDR1 is MNHEY and CDR2 is SVGEGT. DNA of the CDR3: TGTGCCAGCAGTTACTGGACTAGCGGGAGTTCTGCTGAGCAGTTCTTC. Translating it yields CASSYWTSGSSAEQFF.

The sample holds a few counts of this clone. The gene calls are TRBV5-1 and TRBJ2-2, with 8 nucleotides matching TRBD2. This CDR3 has 18 amino acids. The V and J ends lost 2 bases and 4 bases, in that order; junction bases with no gene match: 13. Germline lookup yields CDR1 SGHRS and CDR2 YFSETQ. This CDR3 reads CASSLAGTSLGRTGELFF. The CDR3 DNA reads TGCGCCAGCAGCTTAGCCGGGACTAGTTTGGGTCGCACCGGGGAGCTGTTTTTT. The entire variable domain, with the rest obtained from reference TRBV5-1 and TRBJ2-2, is as follows: KAGVTQTPRYLIKTRGQQVTLSCSPISGHRSVSWYQQTPGQGLQFLFEYFSETQRNKGNFPGRFSGRQFSNSRSEMNVSTLELGDSALYLCASSLAGTSLGRTGELFFGEGSRLTVL.

The gene calls are TRBV5-1 and TRBJ2-5, with 12 bases aligning to TRBD2. The length of the CDR3 is 16 residues. Germline CDR1 reads SGHRS; CDR2 reads YFSETQ. V trimming: 4 bases; J trimming: 2 bases; junction bases outside the gene matches: 6. The CDR3 region is CASSPTSGGGQETQYF. CDR3 DNA: TGCGCCAGCAGCCCGACTAGCGGGGGAGGACAAGAGACCCAGTACTTC.

This clone was detected only a few times. This chain joins TRBV15 and TRBJ2-7, with 11 positions matching TRBD1. Germline loops: CDR1 LNHNV, CDR2 YYDKDF (reference sequence). Trimming cost V 0 bases and J 4 bases; bases outside gene matches: 2. The CDR3 consists of 15 residues. The CDR3 sequence: CATSRDGDRGYEQYF. The CDR3 DNA reads as TGTGCCACCAGCAGAGATGGGGACAGGGGGTACGAGCAGTACTTC. The full variable domain, with the rest looked up from reference TRBV15 and TRBJ2-7, is DAMVIQNPRYQVTQFGKPVTLSCSQTLNHNVMYWYQQKSSQAPKLLFHYYDKDFNNEADTPDNFQSRRPNTSFCFLDIRSPGLGDTAMYLCATSRDGDRGYEQYFGPGTRLTVT.

The chain uses TRBV30 and TRBJ1-6; a possible D gene is TRBD1 (6 bases). Germline V gene data show CDR1 as GTSNPN and CDR2 as SVGIG (reference sequence). V gave up 4 bases and J gave up 7 bases, with 11 bases separating them. This CDR3 is 13 amino acids long. Here the CDR3 reads CAWTRTENSPLHF. CDR3 sequence (DNA): TGTGCCTGGACCAGGACAGAGAATTCACCCCTCCACTTT. Using reference TRBV30 and TRBJ1-6 for the parts outside the CDR3, the full variable domain is SQTIHQWPATLVQPVGSPLSLECTVEGTSNPNLYWYRQAAGRGLQLLFYSVGIGQISSEVPQNLSASRPQDRQFILSSKKLLLSDSGFYLCAWTRTENSPLHFGNGTRLTVT.

J is TRBJ2-4 and V is TRBV4-3; 9 nucleotides align to TRBD1. V trimming: 4 bases; J trimming: 9 bases; junction bases outside the gene matches: 4. Germline V lookup: CDR1 LGHNA, CDR2 YSLEER. The CDR3 runs to 13 residues. This CDR3 is CASSRDRATIQYF. The CDR3 nucleotides are TGCGCCAGCAGCCGGGACAGGGCTACCATTCAGTACTTC.

CDR3 DNA: TGTGCCAGCAGCCAAGGTCCCAGGGGCACAACTGAAGCTTTCTTT. Amino acid sequence: CASSQGPRGTTEAFF. The genes are TRBV3-1 (or the pseudogene TRBV3-2) and TRBJ1-1, with D possibly TRBD1 on 6 matching bases. Germline CDR1 and CDR2: LGHDT and YNNKEL (reference sequence). V was clipped by 1 base and J by 5 bases, with 14 bases between them. The CDR3 consists of 15 residues.

The V and J genes are TRBV19 and TRBJ2-7; 12 bases fit TRBD2. Germline-derived CDR1 and CDR2 are LNHDA and SQIVND (reference sequence). The CDR3 consists of 15 residues. Losses at the gene ends were 4 bases for V and 3 bases for J; bases not matched to a gene: 4. Here the CDR3 reads CASSTLAGGLYEQYF. The DNA for the CDR3 is TGTGCCAGTAGTACACTAGCGGGGGGCCTCTACGAGCAGTACTTC.

This sequence joins TRBV6-1 and TRBJ1-2, with a possible D match to TRBD1 (5 bases). V was clipped by 2 bases and J by 6 bases, with 10 bases between them. There are 13 residues in the CDR3. In germline, CDR1 is MNHNS, CDR2 SASEGT. CDR3 region: CASSESGRNGYTF. In DNA form, the CDR3 reads TGTGCCAGCAGTGAATCAGGGAGGAATGGCTACACCTTC.

V and J are TRBV25-1 and TRBJ2-2; D gene uncertain. Germline values: CDR1 MGHDK, CDR2 SYGVNS. V was pared by 6 bases and J by 4 bases, with 6 bases between. The length of the CDR3 is 12 residues. The CDR3 is CASSDATGELFF. CDR3 DNA: TGTGCCAGCAGCGATGCCACCGGGGAGCTGTTTTTT.

The chain recombines TRBV12-3 or TRBV12-4 with TRBJ2-3, with no clear D. The CDR3 is 13 amino acids. Trimming cost V 1 base and J 7 bases, with 9 bases left between them. The CDR3 is CASSLGGSYTQYF. CDR3 DNA: TGTGCCAGCAGTTTAGGTGGGTCATATACGCAGTATTTT.

The rearrangement links TRBV19 to TRBJ1-4, with TRBD1 matching over 8 bases. This CDR3 comprises 13 residues. The germline CDR1 and CDR2 sequences are LNHDA and SQIVND (reference sequence). V shed 4 bases, J shed 8 bases, and the junction held 3 bases outside the gene matches. The CDR3 loop is CASSSRGREKLFF. CDR3 DNA: TGTGCCAGTAGTAGCAGGGGGCGCGAAAAACTGTTTTTT.